This T cell receptor beta chain is drawn from a study of regulatory T cells in long-lasting Graves disease (dated by TCRdb to 2020 to 2022). A note on the overall study: Persistent Graves' disease meant more than 5 years of antithyroid drug treatment with TSH receptor autoantibodies that stayed positive. Persistent Graves' disease patients were compared with newly diagnosed Graves' disease patients by peripheral blood TCR sequencing and RNA sequencing. The study was conducted in China and was registered as a clinical trial. TCR sequencing covered some 13 persistent and around 20 newly diagnosed Graves' disease patients, about 35 samples in total. Persistent Graves' disease patients in the clinical cohort had taken antithyroid drugs for about 9.7 years on average.

Library preparation was by multiplex PCR. This sample was sequenced with an Illumina HiSeq 4000. CDR3 regions were amplified by Arm-PCR with iRepertoire HTBI primers to construct TCR beta libraries. Before sequencing, the PCR products underwent gel purification. Turning to the authors' computational methods: A total of under 80 TRBV and more than twelve TRBJ segments were identified across samples and were used for gene usage analysis of CDR3 amino acid clonotypes. COPE and FqMerger were used to merge the filtered high-quality paired reads into contigs. BLAST was used to align contigs to IMGT TRBV, TRBD and TRBJ reference genes, with CDR3 defined following IMGT. Highly expanded clones were defined as clonotypes with a frequency above 0.1%. Repertoire diversity was measured by Shannon entropy, and V-J evenness by the Gini coefficient. A clonotype was considered public if more than one individual shared it. In TCRdb, the public reads were trimmed at Q25 with fastp and aligned with MiXCR, with productive beta chains retained. Rows merge per CDR3 protein into single entries with the most common DNA and genes. None of the V and J calls come from the authors' own analysis; TCRdb made them. Present in this sample are 400,000 to 500,000 distinct CDR3 sequences, 20% to 25% of which were seen just once. The ten largest clones add up to roughly 7% of the sample.

Study-wide conclusions, independent of this receptor: Compared with newly diagnosed patients, persistent Graves' disease patients had lower TCR Shannon entropy and fewer highly expanded clones, which suggests clonal expansion. TRBV28, TRBJ1-2 and TRBJ2-5 were preferentially used in persistent disease, while TRBV20-1 and TRBJ2-1 were favored in newly diagnosed disease. The small sample size was acknowledged by the authors as a limitation that may reduce accuracy. The study examined only peripheral blood because the primary lesion, thyroid tissue, could not be accessed. More public clonotypes were shared among persistent patients (roughly 3,000) than among newly diagnosed patients (approximately 1,000). Sequencing and analysis were restricted to the TCR beta chain.

This clonotype was recorded many times. Its antigen is unknown. Per-base quality was not reported, and no clone a single base away is much larger than it. The sample's time point, from its label and the paper: persistent/refractory GD, antithyroid drugs over 5 years with positive TRAb. For both TCR sequencing and RNA sequencing, RNA was extracted from PBMCs using TRIzol. The diagnosis of Graves' disease was made according to American Thyroid Association guidelines. Recruitment of patients was carried out at an endocrinology department in Xi'an, China. Each patient gave 8.5 to 9.5 milliliters of peripheral blood, collected in an EDTA anticoagulant tube. PBMCs were isolated by Ficoll Paque Plus density gradient separation without further T cell sorting. An Agilent 2100 Bioanalyzer and agarose gel were used to check RNA quality, while a NanoDrop 2000 measured RNA concentration. Counted from cysteine to phenylalanine, this CDR3 has 16 amino acids. The kept DNA is CDR3 alone, 48 bases in frame from the first base. CDR1 and CDR2 are drawn from the germline V gene: SNHLY, FYNNEI. The germline ends are 17 bases apart after V is trimmed by 1 base and J by 7 bases.

This clonotype was obtained from a female donor with Graves disease. The chain is encoded by TRBV2 joined to TRBJ1-5, with TRBD1 perhaps the D gene, on 6 matching bases. Sample: peripheral blood mononuclear cells (PBMCs), taken when the disease was refractory, from a patient treated with antithyroid drugs. The DNA sequence reads TGTGCCAGCAGTGAAGAGGTCAAGGGGGTAGGACAGCCCCAGCATTTT. This encodes CASSEEVKGVGQPQHF.